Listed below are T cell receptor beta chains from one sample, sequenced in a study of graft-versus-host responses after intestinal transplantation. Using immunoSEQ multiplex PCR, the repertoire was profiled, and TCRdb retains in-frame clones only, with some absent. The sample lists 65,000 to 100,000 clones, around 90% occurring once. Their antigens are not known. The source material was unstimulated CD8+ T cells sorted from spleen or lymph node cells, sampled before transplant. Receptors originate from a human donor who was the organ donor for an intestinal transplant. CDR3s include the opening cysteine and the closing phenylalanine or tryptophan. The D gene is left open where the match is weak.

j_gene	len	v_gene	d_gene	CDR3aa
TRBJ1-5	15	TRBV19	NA	CASSSQTVSNQPQHF
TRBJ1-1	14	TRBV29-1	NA	CSVEGTEGGTEAFF
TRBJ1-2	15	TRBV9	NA	CASSVDGLGNYGYTF
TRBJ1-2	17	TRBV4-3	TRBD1	CASSPGAATGRNYGYTF
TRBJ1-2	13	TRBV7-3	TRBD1	CASSSTGRYGYTF
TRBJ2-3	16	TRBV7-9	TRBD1	CASSRGLGQTADTQYF
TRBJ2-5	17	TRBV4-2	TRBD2	CASSQTSGGAGEETQYF
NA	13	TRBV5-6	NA	CASSKTELYEQYF
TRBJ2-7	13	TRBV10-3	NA	CAISESNSYEQYF
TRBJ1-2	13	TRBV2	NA	CASTLGGAYGYTF
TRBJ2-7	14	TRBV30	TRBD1	CAWSTGANSYEQYF
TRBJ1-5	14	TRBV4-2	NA	CASSQDRGNQPQHF
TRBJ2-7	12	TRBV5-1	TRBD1	CASSRTGREQYF
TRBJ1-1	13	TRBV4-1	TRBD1	CASSQGQGFEAFF
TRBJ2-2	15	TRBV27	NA	CASSFLGGNTGELFF
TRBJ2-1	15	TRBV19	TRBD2	CASSAGGSSYNEQFF
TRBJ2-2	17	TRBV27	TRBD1	CASRTNDRAVSTGELFF